This TCR beta chain is drawn from a study of shared clonotypes between healthy human individuals. Study outcomes and limitations: Shared clonotypes across all four donors exceeded non-shared ones in generation probability. For sorted subsets, rarefaction showed incomplete sequencing despite large depth.

The naive CD8 fraction comprised CD45RO-negative cells positively selected for CCR7 and excluded terminally differentiated effector memory CD45RA+ cells. Every donor, a Caucasian adult, lived in Nashville, Tennessee. Authors' analysis steps: Junction-only immunoSEQ sequences carried no quality scores, so filtering differed. Using immunoSEQ multiplex PCR, the repertoire was profiled, and TCRdb retains in-frame clones only, with some absent. V and J calls and clone size are those listed in that table; D and trimming were worked out from the DNA. The sample shows 1.5 million to 2.5 million clones, about 95% of them seen only once. This clone was seen once. As yet, its antigen is unknown. The CDR3 loop spans 16 amino acids. The germline V gene encodes CDR1 MNHEY and CDR2 SMNVEV (reference sequence). J was trimmed by 6 bases and V by 0 bases; bases with no gene match: 4.

V is TRBV27 and J is TRBJ2-1; 11 bases match TRBD2. Sequencing input: naive CD8+ T cells sorted from blood. The clonotype was recovered from a man between 18 and 29 years old in good health. In nucleotides, the CDR3 is TGTGCCAGCAGTTTATCACTTCTAGCGGGGGGCAATGAGCAGTTCTTC. It encodes CASSLSLLAGGNEQFF.